The present T cell receptor beta chain was sequenced within a study of T cells in Graves' hyperthyroidism and ophthalmopathy. The overall study: Prior to any treatment, at the point of initial diagnosis, peripheral blood was collected.

Clinical symptoms, serum thyroxine and TRAb, thyroid ultrasound and orbital computed tomography together formed the diagnostic basis. Findings of the study overall: A model of 13 V-J pairs discriminated ophthalmopathy from stable hyperthyroidism. Among thyroid clonotypes expanded above 0.001, most also appeared in blood.

Germline CDR1 and CDR2: WNHNN and SYGVQD (reference sequence). V was clipped by 9 bases and J by 2 bases, with 7 bases between them. The CDR3 sequence is 11 residues long. Using RNA transcripts as the source, TCR beta CDR3 regions were amplified. A set of HTBI primers served as the primers for a first-round RT-PCR of the TCR CDR3. TCRdb re-called the multiplex PCR reads with MiXCR, one entry per CDR3 protein. The sample includes roughly 350,000 distinct CDR3 sequences, approximately 15% of them seen just once. This clonotype came up many times. Its antigen is currently unknown. The chain is built from TRBV10-1 and TRBJ1-1, with D perhaps TRBD1 (5 bases). The origin of this receptor is a woman between 25 and 40 years old with Graves' hyperthyroidism. The sequenced sample consisted of blood. CDR3 coding DNA: TGCGCCAGGAGGGACAACACTGAAGCTTTCTTT. Amino acids: CARRDNTEAFF.